Listed here are 26 T cell receptor beta chains from one sample, sequenced in a study of blood T cell repertoires in COVID-19. The table came from immunoSEQ multiplex PCR; TCRdb's copy has only in-frame clones and leaves some out. The repertoire holds roughly 15,000 clones, under 90% seen once, with about 22% in the top ten. Source material: peripheral blood. The receptor source for this set is a woman in her sixties or seventies with acute or convalescent COVID-19.

This chain links TRBV12-3 or TRBV12-4 with TRBJ1-3, with D perhaps matching TRBD1 (5 bases). V gave up 8 bases and J gave up 2 bases, with 10 bases separating them. This CDR3 has 13 amino acids. The CDR3: CASCRAAGNTIYF. The CDR3 DNA reads TGTGCCAGCTGCAGGGCCGCTGGAAACACCATATATTTT.

This clone appeared a single time. The CDR3 nucleotides are TGTGCCAGCAGTGTGTATGGGGCCACCGGGGAGCTGTTTTTT. Encoded protein: CASSVYGATGELFF. The chain couples TRBV2 to TRBJ2-2; D might be TRBD1 (5 bases). In germline, CDR1 is SNHLY, CDR2 FYNNEI. The ends were cut back, 4 bases at V and 4 bases at J, with 10 bases in the middle. This CDR3 region has 14 residues. Full variable domain (rest looked up from reference TRBV2 and TRBJ2-2): EPEVTQTPSHQVTQMGQEVILRCVPISNHLYFYWYRQILGQKVEFLVSFYNNEISEKSEIFDDQFSVERPDGSNFTLKIRSTKLEDSAMYFCASSVYGATGELFFGEGSRLTVL.

The CDR3 coding sequence is TGCAGCGTTGACCTAGCCCCGCGCACAGATACGCAGTATTTT. It translates to CSVDLAPRTDTQYF. The chain links TRBV29-1 to TRBJ2-3; maybe TRBD2 (5 bases). V was cut by 3 bases and J by 1 base, with 11 bases left in between. This CDR3 region has 14 residues. CDR1 SQVTM and CDR2 ANQGSEA come from the germline V gene.

The chain is built from TRBV5-1 and TRBJ1-2; no definite D call. Germline assignment: CDR1 SGHRS and CDR2 YFSETQ. The V end was cut by 4 bases, the J end by 0 bases, with 10 bases between. The CDR3 consists of 14 residues. Here the CDR3 reads CASSQNPANYGYTF. In DNA form, the CDR3 reads TGCGCCAGCAGCCAGAACCCAGCTAACTATGGCTACACCTTC.

The chain links TRBV12-5 to TRBJ2-3; 7 positions match TRBD1. With 3 bases clipped from V and 4 bases from J, the junction kept 10 bases outside the gene matches. The CDR3 sequence is 16 residues long. Germline-derived CDR1 and CDR2 are LGHNT and FRNRAP. The CDR3 reads CASGLTTGVSADTQYF. The CDR3 DNA follows: TGTGCTAGTGGTTTAACTACAGGGGTTTCGGCAGATACGCAGTATTTT. Full variable domain (rest looked up from reference TRBV12-5 and TRBJ2-3): DARVTQTPRHKVTEMGQEVTMRCQPILGHNTVFWYRQTMMQGLELLAYFRNRAPLDDSGMPKDRFSAEMPDATLATLKIQPSEPRDSAVYFCASGLTTGVSADTQYFGPGTRLTVL.

This chain uses TRBV11-2 with TRBJ2-7; 9 bases are a match to TRBD1. J gave up 9 bases and V 2 bases, and 8 bases lay outside the gene matches. Germline assignment: CDR1 SGHAT and CDR2 FQNNGV. The CDR3 has 14 residues. As DNA, the CDR3 is TGTGCCAGCAGCTTATTGACAGGGGGTACGGGGCAGTACTTC. Amino acid sequence: CASSLLTGGTGQYF.

The J gene is TRBJ1-4, the V gene TRBV2; the D gene is possibly TRBD1 (5 bases). This CDR3 has 14 residues. Between the trimmed V and J ends, which lost 2 bases and 7 bases, there was a span of 11 bases. Germline V gives CDR1 SNHLY, CDR2 FYNNEI. The CDR3, as DNA: TGTGCCAGCAGTGAACCGGGACTCCGTGAAAAACTGTTTTTT. It codes for CASSEPGLREKLFF.

V is TRBV19 and J is TRBJ2-1, with D possibly TRBD2 on 6 matching bases. Looked up from germline, CDR1 is LNHDA and CDR2 is SQIVND (reference sequence). Deletions cut 11 bases from V and 4 bases from J, with 24 bases between. The CDR3 is 16 residues long. The CDR3: CACLSSGGAQYNEQFF. DNA of the CDR3: TGTGCCTGCTTATCATCCGGCGGGGCCCAATACAATGAGCAGTTCTTC.

This sequence joins TRBV3-1 (or the pseudogene TRBV3-2) and TRBJ1-5; D gene unclear. V lost 0 bases, J lost 3 bases, and 3 bases lay in between. The CDR3 runs 13 residues. The germline V gene encodes CDR1 LGHDT and CDR2 YNNKEL (reference sequence). CDR3 sequence reads: CASSQDLNQPQHF. The CDR3, as DNA: TGTGCCAGCAGCCAAGACCTCAATCAGCCCCAGCATTTT.

The chain has TRBV6-5 and TRBJ1-1, with D unresolved. Germline CDR1 reads MNHEY; CDR2 reads SVGAGI. The CDR3 has 12 amino acids. Trimming stripped 3 bases from V and 1 base from J, with 3 bases between. The DNA of the CDR3 is TGTGCCAGCAGTTATAGGAACACTGAAGCTTTCTTT. Translation: CASSYRNTEAFF.

V and J are TRBV3-1 (or the pseudogene TRBV3-2) and TRBJ1-6, with D unclear. V was trimmed by 1 base and J by 10 bases, leaving 14 bases between them. Germline V gene sequence: CDR1 LGHDT, CDR2 YNNKEL (reference sequence). CDR3 length equals 15 residues. DNA for the CDR3: TGTGCCAGCAGCCAAGGGGAGGGAGGATACTCACCCCTCCACTTT. This codes for CASSQGEGGYSPLHF.

The chain employs TRBV6-5 and TRBJ1-4; 8 bases agree with TRBD1. J was trimmed by 6 bases and V by 4 bases; bases with no gene match: 7. This CDR3 spans 15 amino acids. CDR1 MNHEY and CDR2 SVGAGI come from the germline V gene. The CDR3 loop reads CASSWTGWVDEKLFF. CDR3 DNA sequence: TGTGCCAGCAGTTGGACAGGGTGGGTAGATGAAAAACTGTTTTTT.

By frequency in the sample, this clone is medium-sized. The chain has TRBV12-5 and TRBJ1-3, with 7 bases identical to TRBD1. The CDR3 totals 17 residues. Germline V gene lookup returns CDR1 LGHNT and CDR2 FRNRAP. V lost 5 bases to trimming and J lost 0 bases; unmatched junction nucleotides: 10. DNA for the CDR3: TGTGCTAGTGGTCCCGGGACAGTAGCGAGCTCTGGAAACACCATATATTTT. As protein: CASGPGTVASSGNTIYF.

CDR3 coding DNA: TGTGCCAGCAGCCAAGGACTAGGGGATACGCAGTATTTT. Translation: CASSQGLGDTQYF. This chain uses TRBV3-1 (or the pseudogene TRBV3-2) with TRBJ2-3; perhaps TRBD2 as D (6 bases). The V gene's germline CDR1 is LGHDT and CDR2 YNNKEL (reference sequence). The V end was cut by 1 base, the J end by 6 bases, with 8 bases between. The CDR3 contains 13 residues.

The chain has TRBV6-5 and TRBJ2-5; 9 bases align to TRBD1. This CDR3 has 15 amino acids. The V gene's germline CDR1 is MNHEY and CDR2 SVGAGI. After removal of 6 bases from V and 1 base from J, the junction contained 6 bases not matched to a gene. The CDR3 DNA is TGTGCCAGCAGACGATCGGGACAGGGCCAAGAGACCCAGTACTTC. This gives the protein CASRRSGQGQETQYF.

The J gene is TRBJ1-2, the V gene TRBV27; the match to TRBD1 covers 9 bases. This CDR3 spans 16 amino acids. Germline CDR1 MNHEY, CDR2 SMNVEV (reference sequence). V lost 6 bases and J lost 6; bases outside the gene matches: 14. The CDR3 DNA reads TGTGCCAGCAGAACACTGACAGGGGGAATGCAAAATGGCTACACCTTC. Translating gives CASRTLTGGMQNGYTF.

The J gene is TRBJ2-1, the V gene TRBV5-1; 10 bases match TRBD2. CDR3 length: 20 residues. The trim removed 2 bases at V and 0 bases at J, leaving 14 bases unmatched. The germline CDR1 and CDR2 sequences are SGHRS and YFSETQ. The CDR3 is CASSFLGLAGAGSSYNEQFF. CDR3 in DNA: TGCGCCAGCAGCTTCCTCGGGCTAGCGGGGGCTGGGAGCTCCTACAATGAGCAGTTCTTC.

The count of this clone is one. This rearrangement joins TRBV14 to TRBJ2-1; 8 positions match TRBD2. Germline loops: CDR1 SGHDN, CDR2 FVKESK. With 1 base clipped from V and 3 bases from J, the junction kept 11 bases outside the gene matches. The CDR3 has 18 amino acids. The DNA of the CDR3 is TGTGCCAGCAGCCAAGCTCCGGGGGGGGGAAACTACTACAATGAGCAGTTCTTC. It yields the protein CASSQAPGGGNYYNEQFF.

The chain couples TRBV9 to TRBJ1-3; D call uncertain. CDR1 is SGDLS and CDR2 is YYNGEE in the germline V gene. The CDR3 has 15 residues. Trimming took 0 bases from V and 8 from J, leaving 15 bases between them. The CDR3 region has the DNA TGTGCCAGCAGCGTAGCCCTGGGCCAGCAGGACACCATATATTTT. It yields the protein CASSVALGQQDTIYF.

The V and J genes are TRBV19 and TRBJ2-7; 7 bases agree with TRBD1. CDR3 length equals 15 residues. CDR1 is LNHDA, CDR2 SQIVND, per germline (reference sequence). J lost 4 bases, V lost 4 bases, and 10 bases had no gene match. CDR3 DNA: TGTGCCAGTAGTAAAACGACAGGGTTGACATACGAGCAGTACTTC. Translated, it gives CASSKTTGLTYEQYF. The variable domain in full, with the rest retrieved from reference TRBV19 and TRBJ2-7, is DGGITQSPKYLFRKEGQNVTLSCEQNLNHDAMYWYRQDPGQGLRLIYYSQIVNDFQKGDIAEGYSVSREKKESFPLTVTSAQKNPTAFYLCASSKTTGLTYEQYFGPGTRLTVT.

This rearrangement joins TRBV7-8 to TRBJ2-1, with D maybe TRBD2 (5 bases). Germline assignment: CDR1 SGHVS and CDR2 FQNEAQ. V lost 8 bases and J 7 bases, leaving 15 bases between the germline ends. The CDR3 spans 13 residues. The CDR3 loop reads CASRGTFRNEQFF. The DNA for the CDR3 is TGTGCCAGCCGGGGAACGTTCCGTAATGAGCAGTTCTTC. Full variable domain (remainder filled in from reference TRBV7-8 and TRBJ2-1): GAGVSQSPRYKVAKRGQDVALRCDPISGHVSLFWYQQALGQGPEFLTYFQNEAQLDKSGLPSDRFFAERPEGSVSTLKIQRTQQEDSAVYLCASRGTFRNEQFFGPGTRLTVL.

The rearrangement links TRBV29-1 to TRBJ2-1; 7 bases align to TRBD2. The CDR3 consists of 12 residues. The germline gives CDR1 SQVTM, CDR2 ANQGSEA. V lost 4 bases, J lost 8 bases, and 5 bases stayed unmatched. CDR3 sequence: CSVAASGDEQFF. CDR3 coding DNA: TGCAGCGTTGCGGCTAGCGGAGATGAGCAGTTCTTC.

This chain links TRBV19 with TRBJ1-4; no clear D. The CDR3 runs to 15 residues. Trimming left V 5 bases short and J 4 bases short, with 14 bases between. In germline, CDR1 is LNHDA, CDR2 SQIVND (reference sequence). CDR3: CASSYSGLINEKLFF. For the CDR3, the DNA is TGTGCCAGTAGTTACTCCGGACTGATTAATGAAAAACTGTTTTTT. The full variable domain, rest sourced from reference TRBV19 and TRBJ1-4, is DGGITQSPKYLFRKEGQNVTLSCEQNLNHDAMYWYRQDPGQGLRLIYYSQIVNDFQKGDIAEGYSVSREKKESFPLTVTSAQKNPTAFYLCASSYSGLINEKLFFGSGTQLSVL.

The rearrangement uses TRBV7-2 and TRBJ1-5; 8 positions match TRBD1. The CDR3 runs to 15 residues. Germline CDR1 SGHTA, CDR2 FQGNSA. The V segment lost 1 base and the J segment 7 bases; nucleotides outside the gene matches: 6. CDR3: CASSLDRGGVQPQHF. DNA for the CDR3: TGTGCCAGCAGCTTAGACAGGGGGGGCGTCCAGCCCCAGCATTTT.

This rearrangement joins TRBV3-1 (or the pseudogene TRBV3-2) to TRBJ2-5; the D gene is possibly TRBD2 (6 bases). This CDR3 spans 14 amino acids. V lost 4 bases to trimming and J lost 5 bases, with 14 bases between them. Germline V CDR1 and CDR2: LGHDT, YNNKEL (reference sequence). CDR3 in amino acids: CASSLGPGTETQYF. CDR3 coding DNA: TGTGCCAGCAGCCTCGGCCCCGGGACTGAGACCCAGTACTTC.

V and J are TRBV11-2 and TRBJ2-7, with 11 bases matching TRBD1. The CDR3 has 15 amino acids. Unmatched junction bases numbered 2, after V lost 3 bases and J lost 1 base. CDR1 and CDR2 (germline): SGHAT, FQNNGV. The CDR3 loop is CASSFGDRGSYEQYF. Here the CDR3 DNA reads TGTGCCAGCAGCTTCGGGGACAGGGGGTCCTACGAGCAGTACTTC.